Listed below are T cell receptor beta chains from one sample, sequenced in a study of cytomegalovirus exposure and HLA in healthy donors. Using immunoSEQ multiplex PCR, the repertoire was profiled, and TCRdb retains in-frame clones only, with some absent. The sample consists of about 100,000 clones, 70% to 90% of them appearing once. Sequencing was carried out using PBMCs. All receptors come from a man in his forties in good health and CMV-seronegative. Each CDR3 is given with its conserved first and last residue. D genes are given only for firm matches.

D gene,V gene,CDR3 protein
TRBD1,TRBV7-3,CASSARQGEETQYF
TRBD1,TRBV5-1,CASSMGQGDMNTEAFF
TRBD2,TRBV9,CASSPTSGGATGELFF
TRBD1,TRBV5-1,CASSSDRGLGTGELFF
TRBD1,TRBV5-1,CASSSGDRGRGREAFF
TRBD1,TRBV28,CASSLRYRGSSYEQYF
TRBD1,TRBV18,CASSPPTGRGNEKLFF
TRBD2,TRBV7-9,CASRKVAGGLDEQFF
.,TRBV7-2,CASSLAPSPNERGYTF
.,TRBV5-1,CASTTLPQGNTEAFF
TRBD1,TRBV27,CASSSPIRGTNYGYTF
.,TRBV19,CASSIRAGSAIGTEAFF
.,TRBV18,CASSPRSRGNTEAFF
.,TRBV30,CAWIGRGGNTIYF
TRBD1,TRBV11-2,CASSLSDRGGEQFF
.,TRBV6-5,CASSRPRGEAFF
TRBD1,TRBV7-9,CASSTTGGTEAFF
.,TRBV7-2,CASSPSRGWNSPLHF
TRBD2,TRBV6-1,CASSERPVAGGPSTDTQYF
.,TRBV5-4,CASSLASSTQETQYF
.,TRBV5-6,CASSLRQRQFF
TRBD1,TRBV6-6,CASSYPGQGRSPLHF
.,TRBV11-1,CASSSAGQSYNEQFF
.,TRBV5-1,CASSLDPGPSNQPQHF
.,TRBV7-8,CASSLDLGDETQYF
TRBD2,TRBV7-8,CASSLAPLAETQYF
TRBD1,TRBV15,CATSRGQGPPYEQYF
.,TRBV7-2,CASSVPGPYNEQFF
TRBD1,TRBV19,CASSMDRGEAFF
TRBD2,TRBV7-6,CASSFPRGGSSTGELFF